Following are 5 T cell receptor beta chains from one sample sequenced in a study of blood T cells in healthy people across ages. The second PCR ran roughly 6 to 11 cycles with a sample-barcoded 5' primer and J-beta primers. TCRdb reprocessed the 5' RACE reads with MiXCR, giving one entry per CDR3 protein. The sample yields 1,500,000 or so distinct CDR3 sequences, 55% to 75% seen once. The sequenced material came from blood. These receptors were taken from a man between 18 and 29 years old in good health.

This clonotype was seen more than once but under ten times. CDR3 sequence reads: CASSLGLGAFF. The CDR3 bases are TGTGCCAGCAGCTTAGGGTTGGGTGCTTTCTTT. The chain is built from TRBV7-2 and TRBJ1-1; D gene unclear. The germline CDR1 and CDR2 sequences are SGHTA and FQGNSA. The CDR3 has 11 amino acids. V was shortened by 1 base and J by 11 bases, with 8 bases between the two germline ends.

This clonotype is a singleton in its sample. The rearrangement uses TRBV20-1 and TRBJ2-7, with D possibly being TRBD1 (5 bases). The CDR3 length is 14 residues. Per the germline V gene, CDR1 is DFQATT and CDR2 is SNEGSKA (reference sequence). Trimming took off 3 bases at V and 0 bases at J, with 12 bases between the two ends. CDR3 residues: CSASGQGISYEQYF. The CDR3 DNA reads TGCAGTGCTAGCGGGCAGGGAATCTCCTACGAGCAGTACTTC.

The V call is TRBV28, the J call TRBJ1-2; a weak D match, TRBD1 (5 bases). The CDR3 runs 12 residues. Trimming left V 11 bases short and J 2 bases short, with 12 bases between. The V gene's germline CDR1 is MDHEN and CDR2 SYDVKM. The CDR3 bases are TGTGCCGTGGACAAACCAAACTATGGCTACACCTTC. Protein: CAVDKPNYGYTF.

The V call is TRBV7-2, the J call TRBJ2-7, with 10 positions matching TRBD1. This CDR3 has 17 residues. CDR1 SGHTA and CDR2 FQGNSA come from the germline V gene. The ends lost 2 bases at V and 4 bases at J; junction bases unmatched: 11. CDR3 nucleotide sequence: TGTGCCAGCAGCTTAACTTGGGACAGGGGCAAAGGTTACGAGCAGTACTTC. It encodes CASSLTWDRGKGYEQYF.

DNA of the CDR3: TGCGCCAGCAGCCAAGTTATAGCGGGGGGAAACGAGCAGTACTTC. Residues: CASSQVIAGGNEQYF. The rearrangement links TRBV4-1 to TRBJ2-4; 10 bases agree with TRBD2. Matching the DNA end better, TRBJ2-7 makes the J call doubtful. The germline V gene has CDR1 MGHRA and CDR2 YSYEKL. The CDR3 has 15 residues.